This TCR beta chain was identified during a study of shared clonotypes between healthy human individuals. Turning to the study itself: Three plates each covered CD4 naive and memory; CD8 naive two, CD8 memory one.

In regard to this clone: Antigen unknown.

Trimming removed 8 bases from V and 11 bases from J; junction bases left unmatched: 15. CDR3 size: 15 residues. CDR1 is LNHDA, CDR2 SQIVND, per germline (reference sequence). In the original analysis: As immunoSEQ supplied junction-only sequences (without quality scores), filtering differed. TCRdb's table, derived via immunoSEQ multiplex PCR, lists solely in-frame clones and lacks some. D and trimming come from the DNA, and the V and J calls and clone size come from that table. The table shows about 710,000 clones, with roughly two thirds occurring only once. Study-wide results and limits: Measured sharing among donors was expected to vary with sequencing depth. When compared with the clonotypes that were shared by all four sorted-subset donors, the non-shared clonotypes turned out to have lower generation probabilities.

The chain links TRBV19 to TRBJ2-2; 9 bases align to TRBD1. Sequences were obtained from memory CD4+ T cells sorted from blood. Subset here: CD45RA-negative fraction. The receptor was isolated from a woman aged 30 to 39 in good health. The CDR3 protein is CASQAADRGVFELFF. DNA for the CDR3: TGTGCCAGTCAGGCGGCGGACAGGGGTGTTTTTGAGCTGTTTTTT. Full variable domain (missing parts from reference TRBV19 and TRBJ2-2): DGGITQSPKYLFRKEGQNVTLSCEQNLNHDAMYWYRQDPGQGLRLIYYSQIVNDFQKGDIAEGYSVSREKKESFPLTVTSAQKNPTAFYLCASQAADRGVFELFFGEGSRLTVL.